These T cell receptor beta chains were read from a single sample in a study of cytomegalovirus exposure and HLA in healthy donors. Generated by immunoSEQ multiplex PCR, the TCRdb table keeps only in-frame clones and is missing some. This sample has approximately 150,000 clones; 75% to 80% occur once, and the top ten carry 2% to 3%. Sequenced material: PBMCs. The source of these receptors is a woman aged 18-29 years in good health and CMV-seropositive. CDR3s include the opening cysteine and the closing phenylalanine or tryptophan. The D gene is left open where the match is weak. Clone sizes are given selectively: once, few, many, or a class where the clone is expanded.

j_call cdr3_length d_call v_call clone_size cdr3_nt cdr3_aa
TRBJ1-1 12 NA TRBV6-1 once TGTGCCAGCAGGGGGGGGGAAACTGAAGCTTTCTTT CASRGGETEAFF
TRBJ1-5 12 NA TRBV2 NA TGTGCCACTGGGGCCGACAATCAGCCCCAGCATTTT CATGADNQPQHF
TRBJ2-7 15 TRBD1 TRBV5-1 NA TGCGCCAGCAGCTTGAGGGACGTAGGGGGCCACGAGCAGTACTTC CASSLRDVGGHEQYF
TRBJ2-7 11 NA TRBV7-8 few TGTGCCAGCAGCAGAGTTAACGAGCAGTACTTC CASSRVNEQYF
TRBJ1-1 15 NA TRBV18 NA TGTGCCAGCTCACCAGCCAGGGCTTTGAACACTGAAGCTTTCTTT CASSPARALNTEAFF
TRBJ2-5 15 TRBD2 TRBV19 NA TGTGCCAGTAGTAGTAGTGGCGGGGGTTGGGAGACCCAGTACTTC CASSSSGGGWETQYF
TRBJ1-5 14 NA TRBV6-1 NA TGTGCCAGCAGACCCGGGACAAGCAATCAGCCCCAGCATTTT CASRPGTSNQPQHF
TRBJ2-1 12 NA TRBV7-2 NA TGTGCCAGCAGCGGACTGTTTAGTGAGCAGTTCTTC CASSGLFSEQFF
TRBJ2-7 15 NA TRBV6-6 NA TGTGCCAGCGGGATTCGACAGGACCTCTCCTACGAGCAGTACTTC CASGIRQDLSYEQYF
TRBJ1-4 15 NA TRBV6-5 NA TGTGCCAGCAGTTTGCAGGGGCAGCATAATGAAAAACTGTTTTTT CASSLQGQHNEKLFF
TRBJ2-5 15 TRBD1 TRBV6-6 NA TGTGCCAGCAGTCCAACTAGGGGGCGCGTGGAGACCCAGTACTTC CASSPTRGRVETQYF
TRBJ1-2 14 NA TRBV28 NA TGTGCCAGCACCAGGACCCAGGGCAGCTATGGCTACACCTTC CASTRTQGSYGYTF
TRBJ2-5 13 NA TRBV2 NA TGTGCCAGTTCACCGACAGGCCAAGAGACCCAGTACTTC CASSPTGQETQYF
TRBJ1-2 15 TRBD1 TRBV19 NA TGTGCCAGTAGAATAGGGAGGGGGCAAAACTATGGCTACACCTTC CASRIGRGQNYGYTF
TRBJ2-7 12 TRBD1 TRBV29-1 NA TGCAGCGTTGTGGCAGGGGGCTACGAGCAGTACTTC CSVVAGGYEQYF
TRBJ2-1 18 TRBD2 TRBV27 NA TGTGCCAGCACCCTCACTAGCGGGGGGGCCGGAAGCTACAATGAGCAGTTCTTC CASTLTSGGAGSYNEQFF
TRBJ2-7 14 TRBD1 TRBV5-5 NA TGTGCCAGCAGCTTGGCCGGGACAGGGATGGAGCAGTACTTC CASSLAGTGMEQYF
TRBJ1-4 16 NA TRBV19 few TGTGCCAGTAGTATAGATTTTCGAGGAACTAATGAAAAACTGTTTTTT CASSIDFRGTNEKLFF
TRBJ1-1 19 NA TRBV5-6 NA TGTGCCAGCAGCTTGTTTGTTAAGGGGGTCCAAATAGGGCACACTGAAGCTTTCTTT CASSLFVKGVQIGHTEAFF
TRBJ2-4 16 NA TRBV6-1 NA TGTGCCAGCAGTGAAGCGCATGGGAGGGGACACGACATTCAGTACTTC CASSEAHGRGHDIQYF
TRBJ2-7 13 NA TRBV27 NA TGTGCCAGCAGATACAGAAGCTCCTACGAGCAGTACTTC CASRYRSSYEQYF
TRBJ1-4 14 TRBD1 TRBV5-1 NA TGCGCAACCAGATTGGGGACAGGGGCTGAAAAACTGTTTTTT CATRLGTGAEKLFF
TRBJ2-7 14 TRBD1 TRBV5-1 NA TGCGCCAGCAGCTTGAATCAGGGGGCGGGCGAGCAGTACTTC CASSLNQGAGEQYF
TRBJ1-2 13 NA TRBV21-1 NA TGTGCCAGCAGCCACCGCGACGGGAGGGGCTACACCTTC CASSHRDGRGYTF
TRBJ2-1 18 TRBD2 TRBV4-1 NA TGCGCCAGCAGCCCCGGACTAGCGGGGGACAGCTCCTACAATGAGCAGTTCTTC CASSPGLAGDSSYNEQFF
TRBJ1-6 15 NA TRBV5-1 few TGCGCCAGCAGCTTGGCCCAGGGGTATAATTCACCCCTCCACTTT CASSLAQGYNSPLHF
TRBJ2-7 17 TRBD1 TRBV7-9 NA TGTGCCAGCAGCCCAAGAAGAGACAGGGGGCCTTGGTACGAGCAGTACTTC CASSPRRDRGPWYEQYF
TRBJ2-2 14 TRBD1 TRBV6-4 NA TGTGCCAGCTCCGGGACAGGGGGTACCGGGGAGCTGTTTTTT CASSGTGGTGELFF
TRBJ1-3 16 NA TRBV6-5 NA TGTGCCAGCAGTTACGTCAGGCCGGGGTCTGGAAACACCATATATTTT CASSYVRPGSGNTIYF
TRBJ1-1 13 NA TRBV13 once TGTGCCAGCAGGCGTCCAGGACACACTGAGGCTTTCTTT CASRRPGHTEAFF
TRBJ2-7 14 TRBD1 TRBV7-6 NA TGTGCCAGCAGCCCGGGACAGGGACCTTACGAGCAGTACTTC CASSPGQGPYEQYF
TRBJ2-1 15 NA TRBV5-1 once TGCGCCAGCAGCTTGGCGGTGGTAGCTCCCAATGAGCAGTTCTTC CASSLAVVAPNEQFF
TRBJ2-5 14 NA TRBV11-2 NA TGTGCCAGCAGCTTAGCAGGGGCCGGGGAGACCCAGTACTTC CASSLAGAGETQYF
TRBJ2-5 15 TRBD1 TRBV5-6 NA TGTGCCAGCAGCTTGTGGGACAGGGCTCCAGAGACCCAGTACTTC CASSLWDRAPETQYF
TRBJ1-3 16 NA TRBV18 NA TGTGCCAGCTCAGCTCGGACTGCGCTCTCTGGAAACACCATATATTTT CASSARTALSGNTIYF
TRBJ1-5 15 TRBD1 TRBV7-2 NA TGTGCCAGCAGCCGAACAGGGACAGGCACTCTGGCCCAGCATTTT CASSRTGTGTLAQHF
TRBJ2-3 15 TRBD2 TRBV5-8 NA TGTGCCAGCAGCCTCGGGGGGGCCAACACAGATACGCAGTATTTT CASSLGGANTDTQYF
TRBJ1-1 11 NA TRBV30 NA TGTGCCTGGAGGCAGGCCACTGAAGCTTTCTTT CAWRQATEAFF
TRBJ2-3 16 TRBD1 TRBV18 NA TGTGCCAGCTCACCACAAGGACAGGGGGCAGGGGATACGCAGTATTTT CASSPQGQGAGDTQYF
TRBJ2-3 15 TRBD2 TRBV7-2 few TGTGCCAGCAGCTTAGGCGGGGGGGCGGTAGATACGCAGTATTTT CASSLGGGAVDTQYF
TRBJ2-1 13 NA TRBV25-1 few TGTGCCAGCAGTGAGGTCAGGCTCAATGAGCAGTTCTTC CASSEVRLNEQFF
TRBJ2-7 13 TRBD2 TRBV10-2 NA TGCGCCAGCAGGGGGGAGGGCTCCTACGAGCAGTACTTC CASRGEGSYEQYF
TRBJ1-1 11 NA TRBV5-5 NA TGTGCCAGCAGCTTCAGGACAAGAACTTTCTTT CASSFRTRTFF